The rows below give T cell receptor beta chains drawn from one sample of a study of cytomegalovirus exposure and HLA in healthy donors. Only in-frame clones appear in the TCRdb table, and some are missing; sequencing was by immunoSEQ multiplex PCR. This sample has around 120,000 clones; roughly 80% occur once, and the top ten carry about 4%. The sample taken for sequencing was PBMCs. The source of these receptors is a woman aged 35 to 49 in good health and CMV-seronegative. Both conserved end residues are part of each CDR3.

j_call	v_call	cdr3_aa
TRBJ2-2	TRBV7-8	CASWVPRGRNYTGELFF
TRBJ1-1	TRBV19	CASQTRGGMNTEAFF
TRBJ2-1	TRBV18	CASSPQVASGFGGNEQFF
TRBJ2-7	TRBV5-6	CASRYDGGSEQYF
TRBJ1-5	TRBV6-1	CASSPTGANQPQHF
TRBJ2-7	TRBV19	CASSRTHGYEQYF
TRBJ1-4	TRBV4-2	CASSPGTVNEKLFF
TRBJ1-5	TRBV19	CASSIFWDREGQPQHF
TRBJ1-6	TRBV18	CASSPPLGGDSPLHF
TRBJ1-5	TRBV6-1	CASQGDRVQPQHF
TRBJ2-2	TRBV6-5	CASSYQGGWISGELFF
TRBJ2-5	TRBV29-1	CSGGRGQETQYF
TRBJ2-5	TRBV19	CASSAGPPETQYF
TRBJ2-5	TRBV7-2	CASSLVGREGTQYF
TRBJ2-7	TRBV7-9	CASSPEGGYYEQYF
TRBJ2-3	TRBV6-4	CASSNTGTPTDTQYF
TRBJ1-1	TRBV5-5	CASSLGPNRNTEAFF
TRBJ1-2	TRBV6-5	CASSYSGPGDGYTF
TRBJ1-1	TRBV10-3	CAISELSGGTEAFF
TRBJ1-1	TRBV29-1	CSVAGTNGEDTEAFF
TRBJ2-1	TRBV25-1	CASTPNTRTSGRGEQFF
TRBJ2-7	TRBV7-7	CASSLGTGVSYEQYF
TRBJ2-7	TRBV19	CASSIDRGYEQYF
TRBJ1-2	TRBV2	CASRPTVNYGYTF
TRBJ2-6	TRBV7-2	CASSSGEGGANVLTF
TRBJ2-3	TRBV7-9	CASSFRGFTDTQYF
TRBJ1-6	TRBV4-2	CASSQGDSWPLHF
TRBJ2-3	TRBV28	CASSLGHTSTDTQYF
TRBJ2-2	TRBV5-1	CASSPVEGGELFF
TRBJ1-4	TRBV28	CASSSTGTGEKLFF
TRBJ1-5	TRBV6-1	CASSEKMGQGYQPQHF
TRBJ2-3	TRBV18	CASSPLGQATDTQYF
TRBJ1-4	TRBV2	CASRPRTGGGEKLFF